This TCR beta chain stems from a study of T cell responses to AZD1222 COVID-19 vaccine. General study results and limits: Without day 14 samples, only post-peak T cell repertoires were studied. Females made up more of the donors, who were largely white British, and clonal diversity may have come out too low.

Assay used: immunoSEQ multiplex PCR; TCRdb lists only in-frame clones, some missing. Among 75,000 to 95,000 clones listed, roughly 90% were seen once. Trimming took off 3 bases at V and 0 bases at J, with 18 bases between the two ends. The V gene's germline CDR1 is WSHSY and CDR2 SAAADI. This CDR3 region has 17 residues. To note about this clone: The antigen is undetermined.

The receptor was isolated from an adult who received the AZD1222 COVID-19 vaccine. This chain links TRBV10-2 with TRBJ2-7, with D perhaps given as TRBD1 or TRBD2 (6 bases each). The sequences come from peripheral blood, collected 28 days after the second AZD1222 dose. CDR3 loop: CASSDLLTGRSSYEQYF. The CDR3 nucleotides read TGCGCCAGCAGTGACCTTTTAACAGGGAGGAGCTCCTACGAGCAGTACTTC.